These T cell receptor beta chains were read from a single sample in a study of T-cell memory formation after mild COVID-19. TCRdb reanalysed the 5' RACE reads using MiXCR and keeps one entry per CDR3 protein. The top ten clones hold around 9% of a sample with about 400,000 distinct CDR3 sequences, roughly 26% of them seen once. Sequencing was done on a sample of PBMCs or a T cell subset sorted from them (not recorded which). Receptors originate from an adult woman who had mild COVID-19 (a few samples of this study predate the infection). Cell type and time point are not known. CDR3s include the opening cysteine and the closing phenylalanine or tryptophan. D genes are given only for firm matches. The size of a clone is reported for some rows only, either as once, few or many, or as a class for expanded clones.

v_call: TRBV3-1; clone_size: few; j_call: TRBJ2-7; d_call: NA; cdr3_aa: CASSQLYEQYF; cdr3_nt: TGTGCCAGCAGCCAGCTATACGAGCAGTACTTC
v_call: TRBV4-1; clone_size: NA; j_call: TRBJ2-5; d_call: NA; cdr3_aa: CASSQALQETQYF; cdr3_nt: TGCGCCAGCAGCCAAGCATTACAAGAGACCCAGTACTTC
v_call: TRBV5-1; clone_size: NA; j_call: TRBJ2-3; d_call: NA; cdr3_aa: CASGVADTQYF; cdr3_nt: TGCGCCAGCGGGGTAGCAGATACGCAGTATTTT
v_call: TRBV7-2; clone_size: few; j_call: TRBJ2-3; d_call: NA; cdr3_aa: CASSPGRGPSTDTQYF; cdr3_nt: TGTGCCAGCAGCCCGGGGCGGGGGCCTTCCACAGATACGCAGTATTTT
v_call: TRBV19; clone_size: NA; j_call: TRBJ2-7; d_call: NA; cdr3_aa: CASSMSRDYEQYF; cdr3_nt: TGTGCCAGTAGTATGTCCAGGGACTACGAGCAGTACTTC
v_call: TRBV12-3/TRBV12-4; clone_size: few; j_call: TRBJ1-6; d_call: NA; cdr3_aa: CASSPSGAANSPLHF; cdr3_nt: TGTGCCAGCAGTCCATCGGGGGCAGCAAATTCACCCCTCCACTTT
v_call: TRBV12-3/TRBV12-4; clone_size: few; j_call: TRBJ2-1; d_call: TRBD2; cdr3_aa: CASSLYGLAVEQFF; cdr3_nt: TGTGCCAGCAGTTTATACGGACTAGCCGTTGAGCAGTTCTTC
v_call: TRBV5-1; clone_size: NA; j_call: TRBJ1-4; d_call: NA; cdr3_aa: CASSLVGSPNEKLFF; cdr3_nt: TGCGCCAGCAGCTTGGTTGGCAGTCCAAATGAAAAACTGTTTTTT
v_call: TRBV12-3/TRBV12-4; clone_size: NA; j_call: TRBJ2-1; d_call: NA; cdr3_aa: CASTLTSSDEQFF; cdr3_nt: TGTGCCAGCACCTTGACTAGTAGCGATGAGCAGTTCTTC
v_call: TRBV4-1; clone_size: NA; j_call: TRBJ2-7; d_call: TRBD2; cdr3_aa: CASSQGLAGRYEQYF; cdr3_nt: TGCGCCAGCAGCCAGGGACTAGCGGGGAGGTACGAGCAGTACTTC